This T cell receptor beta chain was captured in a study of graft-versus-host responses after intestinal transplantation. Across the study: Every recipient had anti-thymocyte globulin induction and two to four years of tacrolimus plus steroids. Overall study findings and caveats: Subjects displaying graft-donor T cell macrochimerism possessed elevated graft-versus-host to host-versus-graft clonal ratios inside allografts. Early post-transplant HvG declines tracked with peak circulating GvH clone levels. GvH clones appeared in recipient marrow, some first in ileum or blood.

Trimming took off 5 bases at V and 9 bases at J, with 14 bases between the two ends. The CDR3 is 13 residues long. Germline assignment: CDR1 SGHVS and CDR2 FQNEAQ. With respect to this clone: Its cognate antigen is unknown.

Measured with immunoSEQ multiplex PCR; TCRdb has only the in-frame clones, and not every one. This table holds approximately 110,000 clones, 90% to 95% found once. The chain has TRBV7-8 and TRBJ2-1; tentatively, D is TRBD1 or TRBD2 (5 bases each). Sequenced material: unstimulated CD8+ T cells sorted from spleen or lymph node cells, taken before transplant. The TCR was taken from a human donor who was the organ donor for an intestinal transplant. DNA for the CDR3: TGTGCCAGCAGCCCTCGGGACCACATTGAGCAGTTCTTC. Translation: CASSPRDHIEQFF.